Described below is a single T cell receptor beta chain sequence and its context. As yet, its antigen is unknown. The entry originates in a study of T cell repertoires in ileal Crohn's disease. On the study more broadly: Postoperative therapy was given to about half: about ten thiopurines, 15 to 20 anti-TNF agents. Study observations and caveats: Mucosal expansions were suggested to be mainly CD8 T cells. Clonality above 26.8% at surgery always came with endoscopic recurrence. Active smokers at surgery had more clonal expansions than non-smokers.

Only in-frame clones appear in the TCRdb table, and some are missing; sequencing was by immunoSEQ multiplex PCR. The data show nearly 5,000 clones, roughly 80% seen once. The CDR3 totals 18 residues. The V segment lost 1 base and the J segment 1 base; nucleotides outside the gene matches: 11. Germline V gives CDR1 SGHDT, CDR2 YYEEEE. This chain joins TRBV5-6 and TRBJ1-5; 7 nucleotides agree with TRBD1. Input material: ileal tissue. The clonotype originates from an adult with Crohn's disease. In DNA, the CDR3 is TGTGCCAGCAGCTTGTTCGGGCAGGGGGAGAGAAGCAATCAGCCCCAGCATTTT. Its translation: CASSLFGQGERSNQPQHF.